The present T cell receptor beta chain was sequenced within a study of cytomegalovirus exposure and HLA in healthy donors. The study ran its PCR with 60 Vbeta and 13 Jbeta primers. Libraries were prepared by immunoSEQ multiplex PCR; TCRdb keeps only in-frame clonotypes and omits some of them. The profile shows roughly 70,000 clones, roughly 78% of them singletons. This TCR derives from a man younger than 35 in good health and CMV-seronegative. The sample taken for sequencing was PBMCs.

The CDR3 reads CASSFKAGGTDTQYF. The CDR3 DNA sequence: TGTGCCAGCAGCTTTAAGGCGGGGGGCACAGATACGCAGTATTTT. V usage is TRBV7-9 and J usage is TRBJ2-3; 7 bases are shared with TRBD2. V trimming: 3 bases; J trimming: 1 base; junction bases outside the gene matches: 4. Per germline, CDR1 SEHNR and CDR2 FQNEAQ (reference sequence). CDR3 size: 15 residues.